Listed here is a single T cell receptor (beta chain). This entry is derived from a study of blood T cell repertoires in COVID-19. The assay was immunoSEQ multiplex PCR, and TCRdb's table has in-frame clones only and misses some. The data contain more than 110,000 clones, around three quarters of them seen just once; the ten biggest clones take up 3.5% to 4.5%. Material for sequencing was peripheral blood. The receptor was derived from a man between 60 and 70 years old with acute or convalescent COVID-19.

The CDR3 sequence is CASSQDFQTGEQFF. The CDR3 DNA sequence: TGCGCCAGCAGCCAAGACTTCCAAACAGGGGAGCAGTTCTTC. The rearrangement uses TRBV4-1 and TRBJ2-1, with TRBD1 as a possible D gene (6 bases). Germline-derived CDR1 and CDR2 are MGHRA and YSYEKL. CDR3 size: 14 residues. Trimming left V 0 bases short and J 10 bases short, with 13 bases between.